The clone carrying this T cell receptor (beta chain) was detected many times. Time point in this sample: patch test 2, 6 weeks after DPC sensitization. Treatment specified: therapeutic diphenylcyclopropenone sensitization with weekly scalp DPC. TCRdb re-called the RACE reads with MiXCR, one entry per CDR3 protein. Counted here are just over 350,000 distinct CDR3 sequences, just under 6.5% occurring once; the ten biggest clones make up around 6%. J gave up 8 bases and V 6 bases, and 9 bases lay outside the gene matches. This CDR3 has 14 residues. Germline V lookup: CDR1 MNHEY, CDR2 SVGAGI. The source of the sample is a study of human T cells and chemical hapten exposure.

The receptor's source is a woman aged 18-29 years with alopecia areata. Some clones in this sample may be carry-over from other donors' samples. The sequenced sample was whole blood, obtained in connection with sensitization to the hapten diphenylcyclopropenone (DPC). This chain links TRBV6-5 with TRBJ1-4, with TRBD1 identical over 7 bases. The CDR3, as DNA: TGTGCCAGCAGGGAGGGGGCGGTGAGGGAAAAACTGTTTTTT. Protein: CASREGAVREKLFF.